The clone carrying this T cell receptor beta chain was recorded once. The antigen remains undetermined. The sample originates from a study of CD8+ T cells in alopecia areata. CD4+ and CD8+ T cells were sorted from PBMCs stained for CD3, CD4 and CD8. Study outcomes and limitations: The study found higher clonality in lesional than normal scalp, especially in alopecia totalis/universalis. Normal skin's resident alphabeta T cells are sequenced alongside lesional scalp T cells. Patients shared TCRs less clearly than mice did, possibly for HLA-related reasons.

After isolation, RNA underwent reverse transcription to generate cDNA as the sequencing template. Assay: immunoSEQ multiplex PCR; the TCRdb copy retains only in-frame clones and omits some. The table records 150,000 to 200,000 clones, around 57% of them present only once. Unmatched junction bases numbered 8, after V lost 4 bases and J lost 7 bases. The germline V gene has CDR1 SGHRS and CDR2 YFSETQ. There are 14 residues in the CDR3. The sequence came from a human donor in good health. Sequencing was carried out using CD4+ T cells sorted from blood. The rearrangement joins TRBV5-1 to TRBJ1-2; 9 bases are shared with TRBD1. The CDR3 protein is CASSPGQGVGGYTF. DNA of the CDR3: TGCGCCAGCAGCCCGGGACAGGGAGTGGGTGGCTACACCTTC.